These T cell receptor beta chains were read from a single sample in a study of T cells in Graves' hyperthyroidism and ophthalmopathy. One entry per CDR3 protein, called by TCRdb with MiXCR from the multiplex PCR reads. The table lists about 380,000 distinct CDR3 sequences, around a sixth of them singletons. Sequenced input: blood. The source of these receptors is a man in his late teens or twenties with Graves' ophthalmopathy. Each CDR3 is given with its conserved first and last residue. The order of the fields is clone size, V gene, D gene, J gene, CDR3 protein, CDR3 DNA. A D gene is named only where the DNA matches it firmly. Part of the rows lack a size; the others show once, few, many or a class for expanded clones.

NA	TRBV27	NA	TRBJ2-1	CACCGPDEQFF	TGTGCCTGCTGCGGGCCAGATGAGCAGTTCTTC
NA	TRBV12-3/TRBV12-4	NA	TRBJ2-7	CASSLDGTVPYEQYF	TGTGCCAGCAGTTTAGACGGGACGGTCCCCTACGAGCAGTACTTC
few	TRBV2	NA	TRBJ1-3	CASSELGAGNTIYF	TGTGCCAGCAGTGAATTGGGAGCTGGAAACACCATATATTTT
NA	TRBV7-9	NA	TRBJ1-1	CASSLVGAKGNVMNTEAFF	TGTGCCAGCAGCTTAGTCGGGGCAAAGGGGAACGTGATGAACACTGAAGCTTTCTTT
many	TRBV12-3/TRBV12-4	TRBD1	TRBJ2-3	CASSLRGLTDTQYF	TGTGCCAGCAGTTTGAGGGGGCTCACAGATACGCAGTATTTT
NA	TRBV18	NA	TRBJ1-5	CASSRGEFYSNQPQHF	TGTGCCAGCTCACGGGGGGAGTTTTATAGCAATCAGCCCCAGCATTTT
many	TRBV3-1	NA	TRBJ2-3	CASSTPGGGTDTQYF	TGTGCCAGCAGCACCCCCGGGGGCGGCACAGATACGCAGTATTTT
many	TRBV13	NA	TRBJ1-2	CASSQRLGGGYGYTF	TGTGCCAGCAGCCAACGTCTAGGGGGGGGCTATGGCTACACCTTC
few	TRBV7-2	NA	TRBJ1-5	CASSLGRAGTNQPQHF	TGTGCCAGCAGCCTTGGGAGGGCAGGTACCAATCAGCCCCAGCATTTT
many	TRBV27	TRBD1	TRBJ2-7	CASSQQGDYEQYF	TGTGCCAGCAGCCAGCAGGGGGATTACGAGCAGTACTTC
few	TRBV5-8	NA	TRBJ1-5	CASSLGLGDSNQPQHF	TGTGCCAGCAGCTTGGGGCTGGGAGATAGCAATCAGCCCCAGCATTTT
NA	TRBV6-4	NA	TRBJ1-2	CASSDSTGASGYTF	TGTGCCAGCAGTGATTCGACAGGCGCAAGCGGCTACACCTTC
few	TRBV4-1	TRBD2	TRBJ2-3	CASSQAGRGGLDTQYF	TGCGCCAGCAGCCAGGCCGGGAGGGGGGGCCTAGATACGCAGTATTTT
many	TRBV7-8	NA	TRBJ1-2	CASSLSLGNNYGYTF	TGTGCCAGCAGCTTGTCTCTTGGAAATAACTATGGCTACACCTTC
few	TRBV10-2	NA	TRBJ1-2	CASSVGVAGGGYTF	TGCGCCAGCAGTGTCGGCGTAGCGGGCGGCGGCTACACCTTC
many	TRBV20-1	TRBD2	TRBJ2-3	CSAAGSAGGGTDTQYF	TGCAGTGCTGCAGGGTCCGCGGGGGGGGGCACAGATACGCAGTATTTT